Listed here are 23 T cell receptor beta chains from one sample, sequenced in a study of blood T cell repertoires in COVID-19. Data came from immunoSEQ multiplex PCR; TCRdb stores just in-frame clones and leaves some out. This sample has around 620,000 clones, with around 89% found just once. Specimen: peripheral blood. These TCRs come from a woman under 30 with acute or convalescent COVID-19.

This clone appeared a single time. The chain is built from TRBV2 and TRBJ1-4; weak D call: TRBD1 (6 bases). V gave up 0 bases and J gave up 2 bases, with 16 bases separating them. The CDR3 sequence is 18 residues long. The germline gives CDR1 SNHLY, CDR2 FYNNEI. This CDR3 is CASSEALQGRATNEKLFF. CDR3 nucleotides: TGTGCCAGCAGTGAAGCGCTTCAGGGGAGGGCGACTAATGAAAAACTGTTTTTT.

The chain joins TRBV2 to TRBJ2-7, with D maybe TRBD1 (6 bases). This CDR3 region has 15 residues. V gave up 4 bases and J gave up 6 bases, with 19 bases separating them. CDR1 is SNHLY and CDR2 is FYNNEI in the germline V gene. CDR3 in DNA: TGTGCCAGCAGTGCCGTTACTACAGGGTCTGGCGAGCAGTACTTC. Amino acids: CASSAVTTGSGEQYF.

V gene TRBV10-3 combines with J gene TRBJ1-1; 8 bases map to TRBD1. V shed 11 bases, J shed 6 bases, and the junction held 14 bases outside the gene matches. This CDR3 is built from 14 residues. The germline V gene has CDR1 ENHRY and CDR2 SYGVKD. The CDR3 spells CAAGQGVLDAEAFF. DNA for the CDR3: TGTGCCGCAGGACAGGGCGTTCTGGACGCTGAAGCTTTCTTT.

The chain has TRBV11-2 and TRBJ1-6; a weak D match, TRBD1 (6 bases). The CDR3 totals 17 residues. The germline V gene encodes CDR1 SGHAT and CDR2 FQNNGV. V lost 1 base and J 10 bases, leaving 20 bases between the germline ends. This CDR3 reads CASSLAPRGGLGSPLHF. The DNA of the CDR3 is TGTGCCAGCAGCTTAGCCCCGAGGGGGGGTTTGGGATCACCCCTCCACTTT.

The chain recombines TRBV5-6 with TRBJ1-1; 9 bases line up with TRBD1. Trimming took 3 bases from V and 0 from J; bases not matched to a gene: 3. This CDR3 contains 15 residues. The V gene's germline CDR1 is SGHDT and CDR2 YYEEEE. The CDR3 here is CASSWDRVMNTEAFF. CDR3 in DNA: TGTGCCAGCAGCTGGGACAGGGTTATGAACACTGAAGCTTTCTTT.

The chain uses TRBV9 and TRBJ2-3; 12 bases agree with TRBD2. CDR1 SGDLS and CDR2 YYNGEE come from the germline V gene. V was pared by 4 bases and J by 0 bases, with 9 bases of the junction left unmatched. This CDR3 contains 18 residues. The DNA of the CDR3 is TGTGCCAGCAGCAGAAGACTAGCGGGGGCTGATAGCACAGATACGCAGTATTTT. As protein: CASSRRLAGADSTDTQYF. The entire variable domain, with the rest obtained from reference TRBV9 and TRBJ2-3, is as follows: DSGVTQTPKHLITATGQRVTLRCSPRSGDLSVYWYQQSLDQGLQFLIQYYNGEERAKGNILERFSAQQFPDLHSELNLSSLELGDSALYFCASSRRLAGADSTDTQYFGPGTRLTVL.

The chain employs TRBV18 and TRBJ2-7, with 8 bases identical to TRBD1. From germline, CDR1 is KGHSH and CDR2 LQKENI. Germline trimming cut 2 bases from V and 2 bases from J; bases unmatched to any gene: 2. The CDR3 extends over 14 amino acids. In DNA form, the CDR3 reads TGTGCCAGCTCACCATCACAGGGGGCCTACGAGCAGTACTTC. Its protein is CASSPSQGAYEQYF.

This sequence joins TRBV2 and TRBJ1-4; 8 nucleotides agree with TRBD1. Trimming cost V 5 bases and J 8 bases; bases outside gene matches: 7. The CDR3 extends over 14 amino acids. CDR1 SNHLY and CDR2 FYNNEI come from the germline V gene. The CDR3 bases are TGTGCCAGCAGTACGGGACAGGATATAGAAAAACTGTTTTTT. It specifies CASSTGQDIEKLFF.

V usage is TRBV6-6 and J usage is TRBJ1-6, with D possibly matching TRBD1 (5 bases). The CDR3 consists of 14 residues. V was shortened by 4 bases and J by 8 bases, with 12 bases between the two germline ends. Per germline, CDR1 MNHNY and CDR2 SVGAGI (reference sequence). The CDR3 bases are TGTGCCAGCAGTTTGGACAAGGATTATTCACCCCTCCACTTT. Amino acids: CASSLDKDYSPLHF.

This clone was recorded once. The V call is TRBV4-1, the J call TRBJ1-4; TRBD1 agrees at 8 bases. The CDR3 covers 16 residues. V gave up 0 bases and J gave up 7 bases; unmatched junction bases: 7. Germline CDR1 is MGHRA and CDR2 is YSYEKL. The CDR3 loop is CASSQDITGGGEKLFF. The CDR3 DNA follows: TGCGCCAGCAGCCAAGACATAACAGGGGGAGGTGAAAAACTGTTTTTT.

V and J are TRBV7-8 and TRBJ2-6; possible D gene TRBD1, 6 bases. Trimming pared 5 bases from V and 2 bases from J, leaving 13 bases between. Germline assignment: CDR1 SGHVS and CDR2 FQNEAQ. CDR3 length: 16 residues. The CDR3 is CASSPVRGAGANVLTF. The CDR3 DNA sequence: TGTGCCAGCAGCCCTGTCAGGGGCGCTGGGGCCAACGTCCTGACTTTC. Together with reference TRBV7-8 and TRBJ2-6, the CDR3 gives the full variable domain: GAGVSQSPRYKVAKRGQDVALRCDPISGHVSLFWYQQALGQGPEFLTYFQNEAQLDKSGLPSDRFFAERPEGSVSTLKIQRTQQEDSAVYLCASSPVRGAGANVLTFGAGSRLTVL.

This chain links TRBV5-6 with TRBJ2-1; 7 bases match TRBD2. The junction had 7 bases not matched to a gene; V was cut back by 2 bases and J by 2 bases. CDR3 length equals 16 residues. Per germline, CDR1 SGHDT and CDR2 YYEEEE. CDR3 sequence (DNA): TGTGCCAGCAGCTTCAGTACCAGCGGGGCCTACAATGAGCAGTTCTTC. Its protein is CASSFSTSGAYNEQFF. Combining the CDR3 with reference TRBV5-6 and TRBJ2-1 gives the whole variable domain DAGVTQSPTHLIKTRGQQVTLRCSPKSGHDTVSWYQQALGQGPQFIFQYYEEEERQRGNFPDRFSGHQFPNYSSELNVNALLLGDSALYLCASSFSTSGAYNEQFFGPGTRLTVL.

The chain joins TRBV30 to TRBJ2-2, with a weak D call TRBD2 (5 bases). Germline lookup yields CDR1 GTSNPN and CDR2 SVGIG (reference sequence). V was clipped by 0 bases and J by 1 base, with 9 bases between them. The CDR3 totals 15 residues. This CDR3 reads CAWSVLGGNTGELFF. The CDR3 DNA reads as TGTGCCTGGAGTGTACTTGGAGGGAACACCGGGGAGCTGTTTTTT.

Turning to this clone: Other DNA sequences of this sample code for an identical CDR3. This sequence joins TRBV5-1 and TRBJ1-2, with TRBD1 identical over 11 bases. Germline V gene data show CDR1 as SGHRS and CDR2 as YFSETQ. This CDR3 has 14 amino acids. Trimming took 0 bases from V and 5 from J; bases not matched to a gene: 0. This CDR3 reads CASSLGDRGYGYTF. CDR3 sequence (DNA): TGCGCCAGCAGCTTGGGGGACAGGGGGTATGGCTACACCTTC. Using reference TRBV5-1 and TRBJ1-2 for the parts outside the CDR3, the full variable domain is KAGVTQTPRYLIKTRGQQVTLSCSPISGHRSVSWYQQTPGQGLQFLFEYFSETQRNKGNFPGRFSGRQFSNSRSEMNVSTLELGDSALYLCASSLGDRGYGYTFGSGTRLTVV.

The rearrangement links TRBV4-3 to TRBJ1-2; unclear D gene. The CDR3 extends over 16 amino acids. V was clipped by 0 bases and J by 7 bases, with 18 bases between them. In germline, CDR1 is LGHNA, CDR2 YSLEER. The CDR3 DNA follows: TGCGCCAGCAGCCAAGATATCACACGGTTTGGAGGTGGCTACACCTTC. Translation gives CASSQDITRFGGGYTF.

The chain carries TRBV5-5 and TRBJ2-1, with a weak D call TRBD1 (6 bases). Germline V gene sequence: CDR1 SGHKS, CDR2 YYEKEE (reference sequence). CDR3 length: 15 amino acids. V was shortened by 4 bases and J by 7 bases, with 18 bases between the two germline ends. DNA of the CDR3: TGTGCCAGCAGCGACGTTCAGGGGAACGAAAATGAGCAGTTCTTC. Amino acid sequence: CASSDVQGNENEQFF.

The gene calls are TRBV3-1 (or the pseudogene TRBV3-2) and TRBJ1-2; 7 positions match TRBD1. Germline CDR1 LGHDT, CDR2 YNNKEL (reference sequence). The V and J ends lost 5 bases and 0 bases, in that order; junction bases with no gene match: 15. The CDR3 loop spans 18 amino acids. The CDR3 coding sequence is TGTGCCAGCAGCTCCCGGGACAGACAAATTAGATCTAACTATGGCTACACCTTC. Translation: CASSSRDRQIRSNYGYTF.

The chain has TRBV7-9 and TRBJ1-2; 8 nucleotides line up with TRBD1. The CDR3 is 16 amino acids. Germline trimming cut 5 bases from V and 5 bases from J; bases unmatched to any gene: 13. From germline, CDR1 is SEHNR and CDR2 FQNEAQ (reference sequence). The CDR3 coding sequence is TGTGCCAGCAGCCCCAGACCGGGACAGGATTATTATGGCTACACCTTC. Its protein product is CASSPRPGQDYYGYTF. Full variable domain (remainder filled in from reference TRBV7-9 and TRBJ1-2): DTGVSQNPRHKITKRGQNVTFRCDPISEHNRLYWYRQTLGQGPEFLTYFQNEAQLEKSRLLSDRFSAERPKGSFSTLEIQRTEQGDSAMYLCASSPRPGQDYYGYTFGSGTRLTVV.

The V and J genes are TRBV5-4 and TRBJ1-1, with D tentatively TRBD1 (5 bases). Germline V CDR1 and CDR2: SGHNT, YYREEE (reference sequence). This CDR3 spans 13 amino acids. Trimming removed 1 base at V and 8 bases at J, with 12 bases between. Here the CDR3 DNA reads TGTGCCAGCAGCTTGATAACAGGTCCCGAAGCTTTCTTT. Translation: CASSLITGPEAFF.

This chain joins TRBV4-1 and TRBJ1-4; tentatively, D is TRBD1 (5 bases). This CDR3 region has 15 residues. The V gene's germline CDR1 is MGHRA and CDR2 YSYEKL. Trimming took off 2 bases at V and 2 bases at J, with 9 bases between the two ends. The CDR3 is CASSQWGETNEKLFF. The CDR3 coding sequence is TGCGCCAGCAGCCAATGGGGGGAGACTAATGAAAAACTGTTTTTT.

The rearrangement uses TRBV12-5 and TRBJ1-1; D may be TRBD1 (5 bases). V lost 0 bases and J 1 base, leaving 9 bases between the germline ends. The CDR3 totals 15 residues. Germline V CDR1 and CDR2: LGHNT, FRNRAP. CDR3 nucleotide sequence: TGTGCTAGTGGTTTGGTCCCCGGGGGGAACACTGAAGCTTTCTTT. Protein product: CASGLVPGGNTEAFF.

This clone was found a few times. The chain couples TRBV12-2 to TRBJ1-1; TRBD1, as called in the table, went unchecked against the DNA. TRBV12-2 has pseudogene status. The CDR3 covers 16 residues. CDR3 residues: CASRLDRQGRDTEAFF. The CDR3 region has the DNA TGTGCAAGTCGCTTGGACCGACAGGGTCGGGACACTGAAGCTTTCTTT.

Only one count was recorded for this clone. The chain employs TRBV14 and TRBJ1-1; perhaps TRBD1 as D (5 bases). Germline CDR1 reads SGHDN; CDR2 reads FVKESK. The CDR3 has 15 residues. Trimming removed 0 bases from V and 8 bases from J, with 16 bases in between. CDR3 bases: TGTGCCAGCAGCCAAGATTTTAGGGGTTTCGTAGAAGCTTTCTTT. It specifies CASSQDFRGFVEAFF. The full variable domain, with the rest looked up from reference TRBV14 and TRBJ1-1, is EAGVTQFPSHSVIEKGQTVTLRCDPISGHDNLYWYRRVMGKEIKFLLHFVKESKQDESGMPNNRFLAERTGGTYSTLKVQPAELEDSGVYFCASSQDFRGFVEAFFGQGTRLTVV.